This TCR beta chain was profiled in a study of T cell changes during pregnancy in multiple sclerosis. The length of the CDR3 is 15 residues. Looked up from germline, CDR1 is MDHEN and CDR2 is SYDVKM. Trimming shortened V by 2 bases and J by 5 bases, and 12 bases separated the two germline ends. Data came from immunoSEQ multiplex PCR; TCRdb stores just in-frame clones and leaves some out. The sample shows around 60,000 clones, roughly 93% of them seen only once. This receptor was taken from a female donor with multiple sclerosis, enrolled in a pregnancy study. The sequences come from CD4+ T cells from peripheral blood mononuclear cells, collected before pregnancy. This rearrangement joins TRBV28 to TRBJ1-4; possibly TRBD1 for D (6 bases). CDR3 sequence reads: CASSLARTENEKLFF. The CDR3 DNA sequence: TGTGCCAGCAGTTTAGCGAGGACAGAAAATGAAAAACTGTTTTTT.